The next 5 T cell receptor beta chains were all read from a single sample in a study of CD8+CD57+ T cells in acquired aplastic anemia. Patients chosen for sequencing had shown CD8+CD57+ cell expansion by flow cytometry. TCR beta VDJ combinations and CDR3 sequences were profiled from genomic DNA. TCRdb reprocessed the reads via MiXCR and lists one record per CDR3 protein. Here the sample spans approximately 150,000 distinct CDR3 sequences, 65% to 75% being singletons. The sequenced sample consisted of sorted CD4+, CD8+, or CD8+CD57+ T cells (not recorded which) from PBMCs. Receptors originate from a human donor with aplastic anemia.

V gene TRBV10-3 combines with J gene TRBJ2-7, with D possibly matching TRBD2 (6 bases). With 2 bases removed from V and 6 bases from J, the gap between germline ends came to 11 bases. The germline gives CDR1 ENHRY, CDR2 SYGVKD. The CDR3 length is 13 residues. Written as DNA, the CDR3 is TGTGCCATCAGTGAGGGGGCGCGGGGCGAGCAGTACTTC. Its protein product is CAISEGARGEQYF.

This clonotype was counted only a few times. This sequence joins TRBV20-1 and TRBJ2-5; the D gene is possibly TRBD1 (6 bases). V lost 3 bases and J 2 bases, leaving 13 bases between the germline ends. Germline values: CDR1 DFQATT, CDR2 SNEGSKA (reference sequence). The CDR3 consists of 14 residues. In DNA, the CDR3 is TGCAGTGCTAGTCTTATGCAGGGGCAAGAGACCCAGTACTTC. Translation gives CSASLMQGQETQYF.

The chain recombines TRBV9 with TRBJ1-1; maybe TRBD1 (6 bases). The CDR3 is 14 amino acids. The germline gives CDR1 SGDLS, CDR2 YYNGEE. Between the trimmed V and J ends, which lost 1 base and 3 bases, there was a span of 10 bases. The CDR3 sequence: CASSVLGGYTEAFF. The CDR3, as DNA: TGTGCCAGCAGCGTACTGGGGGGCTACACTGAAGCTTTCTTT.

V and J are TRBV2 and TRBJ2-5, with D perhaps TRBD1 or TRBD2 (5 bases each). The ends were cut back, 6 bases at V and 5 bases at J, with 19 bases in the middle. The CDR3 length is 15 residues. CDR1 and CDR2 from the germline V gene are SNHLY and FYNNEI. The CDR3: CASRRVEGAGETQYF. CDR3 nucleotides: TGTGCCAGCAGGCGGGTGGAAGGGGCAGGGGAGACCCAGTACTTC.

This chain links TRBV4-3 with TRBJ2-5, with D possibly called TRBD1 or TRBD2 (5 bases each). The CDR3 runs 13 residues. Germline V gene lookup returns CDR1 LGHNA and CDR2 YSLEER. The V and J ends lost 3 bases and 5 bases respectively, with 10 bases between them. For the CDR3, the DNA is TGCGCCAGCAGCCAGGGACCCCAGGAGACCCAGTACTTC. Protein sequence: CASSQGPQETQYF.